A single sample gave rise to the 30 T cell receptor beta chains below, sequenced in a study of blood T cell repertoires in COVID-19. Data came from immunoSEQ multiplex PCR; TCRdb stores just in-frame clones and leaves some out. Here the sample spans 270,000 or so clones, around 88% being singletons. The source material was peripheral blood. The receptors here all came from a middle-aged man with acute or convalescent COVID-19.

CDR3 in DNA: TGTGCCAGCAGTGAAGGGCGGTTCTCTGGAAACACCATATATTTT. Protein: CASSEGRFSGNTIYF. The chain uses TRBV6-1 and TRBJ1-3; D uncertain. Germline assignment: CDR1 MNHNS and CDR2 SASEGT. V was pared by 1 base and J by 0 bases, with 7 bases between. This CDR3 has 15 amino acids.

The chain uses TRBV9 and TRBJ1-2, with a possible D match to TRBD1 (5 bases). Deletions cut 2 bases from V and 4 bases from J, with 12 bases between. The CDR3 length is 14 residues. CDR1 SGDLS and CDR2 YYNGEE come from the germline V gene. CDR3 protein: CASSVGGVPYGYTF. CDR3 bases: TGTGCCAGCAGCGTCGGGGGGGTACCCTATGGCTACACCTTC.

The sample holds a few counts of this clone. CDR3 residues: CASTSLGRDEQYF. The DNA of the CDR3 is TGTGCCAGCACCTCGCTAGGGAGGGACGAGCAGTACTTC. The chain carries TRBV5-6 and TRBJ2-7, with 7 positions matching TRBD2. Germline loops: CDR1 SGHDT, CDR2 YYEEEE. The CDR3 has 13 residues. Germline trimming cut 6 bases from V and 5 bases from J; bases unmatched to any gene: 8.

As regards this clone: The identical CDR3 is also encoded by other nucleotide sequences in the sample. This rearrangement joins TRBV5-1 to TRBJ1-1, with a weak D call TRBD1 (6 bases). The CDR3 consists of 14 residues. CDR1 and CDR2 from the germline V gene are SGHRS and YFSETQ. V lost 4 bases and J 1 base, leaving 11 bases between the germline ends. The CDR3 is CASSPQGGNTEAFF. The CDR3 DNA follows: TGCGCCAGCAGCCCACAGGGCGGGAACACTGAAGCTTTCTTT.

The gene calls are TRBV19 and TRBJ2-3; no definite D call. This CDR3 comprises 14 residues. From germline, CDR1 is LNHDA and CDR2 SQIVND (reference sequence). V lost 5 bases and J lost 0, with 9 bases in between. The CDR3 DNA follows: TGTGCCAGTAGTGTCCGTTCTAGCACAGATACGCAGTATTTT. Translating it yields CASSVRSSTDTQYF.

J is TRBJ1-6 and V is TRBV25-1; D gene uncertain. CDR3 length: 14 residues. V dropped 1 base and J dropped 9 bases, with 10 bases sitting between them. CDR1 and CDR2 (germline): MGHDK, SYGVNS. CDR3 protein: CASSELGSSSPLHF. CDR3 nucleotide sequence: TGTGCCAGCAGTGAATTGGGCAGCTCTTCACCCCTCCACTTT.

The chain uses TRBV3-1 (or the pseudogene TRBV3-2) and TRBJ1-4; D gene unclear. Germline CDR1 reads LGHDT; CDR2 reads YNNKEL (reference sequence). Deletions cut 4 bases from V and 7 bases from J, with 13 bases between. This CDR3 spans 14 amino acids. CDR3 residues: CASSLQPGSEKLFF. The CDR3 coding sequence is TGTGCCAGCAGCCTCCAACCGGGTAGTGAAAAACTGTTTTTT.

V is TRBV5-6 and J is TRBJ2-7, with D perhaps TRBD1 (5 bases). The CDR3 is 14 residues long. From germline, CDR1 is SGHDT and CDR2 YYEEEE. Deletions cut 1 base from V and 2 bases from J, with 10 bases between. The CDR3 coding sequence is TGTGCCAGCAGCTTGAAGGGGTTCGCCTACGAGCAGTACTTC. It codes for CASSLKGFAYEQYF. The variable domain in full, with the rest retrieved from reference TRBV5-6 and TRBJ2-7, is DAGVTQSPTHLIKTRGQQVTLRCSPKSGHDTVSWYQQALGQGPQFIFQYYEEEERQRGNFPDRFSGHQFPNYSSELNVNALLLGDSALYLCASSLKGFAYEQYFGPGTRLTVT.

The V call is TRBV5-1, the J call TRBJ1-1; D uncertain. Germline CDR1 reads SGHRS; CDR2 reads YFSETQ. This CDR3 comprises 13 residues. Trimming cost V 0 bases and J 7 bases, with 10 bases left between them. CDR3 sequence reads: CASSLAAGVEAFF. The DNA for the CDR3 is TGCGCCAGCAGCTTGGCCGCGGGCGTTGAAGCTTTCTTT. The full variable domain, with the rest looked up from reference TRBV5-1 and TRBJ1-1, is KAGVTQTPRYLIKTRGQQVTLSCSPISGHRSVSWYQQTPGQGLQFLFEYFSETQRNKGNFPGRFSGRQFSNSRSEMNVSTLELGDSALYLCASSLAAGVEAFFGQGTRLTVV.

The CDR3 region is CASSVAPYSEQYF. The CDR3 DNA is TGTGCCAGCAGCGTAGCCCCCTACTCCGAGCAGTACTTC. The chain carries TRBV9 and TRBJ2-7; no clear D gene. The CDR3 runs 13 residues. Trimming left V 0 bases short and J 6 bases short, with 10 bases between. Germline loops: CDR1 SGDLS, CDR2 YYNGEE.

The sample holds a few counts of this clone. J is TRBJ1-1 and V is TRBV5-1; TRBD1 matches 7 bases. The V and J ends lost 2 bases and 3 bases, in that order; junction bases with no gene match: 4. Germline loops: CDR1 SGHRS, CDR2 YFSETQ. The CDR3 extends over 14 amino acids. In DNA, the CDR3 is TGCGCCAGCAGCTTCTACAGGGGAGACACTGAAGCTTTCTTT. It is translated as CASSFYRGDTEAFF.

The chain joins TRBV29-1 to TRBJ1-2; TRBD1 agrees at 7 bases. V was pared by 7 bases and J by 3 bases, with 2 bases of the junction left unmatched. Germline V CDR1 and CDR2: SQVTM, ANQGSEA. The length of the CDR3 is 11 residues. This chain's CDR3 is CSGGQDYGYTF. CDR3 DNA: TGCAGCGGTGGACAGGACTATGGCTACACCTTC.

The chain carries TRBV2 and TRBJ1-2; the D gene is possibly TRBD1 (5 bases). V shed 2 bases and J shed 5 bases, with 18 bases lying between them. Germline V gene data show CDR1 as SNHLY and CDR2 as FYNNEI. This CDR3 region has 16 residues. The CDR3, as DNA: TGTGCCAGCAGTGAATCTGCGCCAGGGATGGGTTATGGCTACACCTTC. It specifies CASSESAPGMGYGYTF.

DNA for the CDR3: TGTGCCAGCTCACAGACAGGGGGCGACACTGAAGCTTTCTTT. This encodes CASSQTGGDTEAFF. The V call is TRBV18, the J call TRBJ1-1; TRBD1 matches at 10 bases. Trimming removed 4 bases from V and 3 bases from J; junction bases left unmatched: 2. The CDR3 runs 14 residues. Looked up from germline, CDR1 is KGHSH and CDR2 is LQKENI.

The chain uses TRBV28 and TRBJ2-1; tentatively, D is TRBD2 (6 bases). V was shortened by 1 base and J by 2 bases, with 9 bases between the two germline ends. The CDR3 covers 15 residues. CDR1 and CDR2 (germline): MDHEN, SYDVKM. The CDR3 coding sequence is TGTGCCAGCAGTTTATCCGGAGGGGCCTACAATGAGCAGTTCTTC. Encoded protein: CASSLSGGAYNEQFF.

The chain uses TRBV7-2 and TRBJ1-1; tentative D call: TRBD1 (6 bases). V lost 4 bases and J lost 1, with 10 bases in between. The CDR3 consists of 14 residues. Looked up from germline, CDR1 is SGHTA and CDR2 is FQGNSA. CDR3 amino acids: CASSYLGGNTEAFF. CDR3 bases: TGTGCCAGCAGCTACCTAGGGGGGAACACTGAAGCTTTCTTT.

The chain uses TRBV29-1 and TRBJ2-3, with 12 bases matching TRBD2. The ends lost 5 bases at V and 2 bases at J; junction bases unmatched: 11. The CDR3 is made up of 17 amino acids. Germline V gene data show CDR1 as SQVTM and CDR2 as ANQGSEA. Here the CDR3 reads CSVPASGGAYYTDTQYF. The CDR3 coding sequence is TGCAGCGTTCCTGCTAGCGGGGGGGCCTATTACACAGATACGCAGTATTTT.

J is TRBJ2-1 and V is TRBV7-3, with 7 bases lining up with TRBD1. The CDR3 is 13 amino acids. Germline V gives CDR1 SGHTA, CDR2 FQGTGA. V was clipped by 2 bases and J by 8 bases; unmatched bases: 3. The CDR3 DNA sequence: TGTGCCAGCAGCTTAGACAGGGAACATGAGCAGTTCTTC. This translates into CASSLDREHEQFF.

The CDR3 DNA reads as TGCAGTGCTACTCAGGGAAGCGAGCAGTACTTC. Its protein is CSATQGSEQYF. This chain connects TRBV20-1 to TRBJ2-7; tentative D call: TRBD1 (5 bases). V was cut by 4 bases and J by 6 bases, with 10 bases left in between. Looked up from germline, CDR1 is DFQATT and CDR2 is SNEGSKA (reference sequence). This CDR3 has 11 amino acids.

The rearrangement joins TRBV5-6 to TRBJ1-2; 9 bases align to TRBD1. Germline V gene sequence: CDR1 SGHDT, CDR2 YYEEEE. V shed 4 bases and J 8 bases; nucleotides not matched to a gene: 9. The CDR3 is 14 residues long. The CDR3: CASSTTGTGRGYTF. Here the CDR3 DNA reads TGTGCCAGCAGCACTACCGGGACAGGGAGGGGCTACACCTTC.

The chain links TRBV2 to TRBJ2-2, with 10 bases matching TRBD1. Losses at the gene ends were 11 bases for V and 4 bases for J; bases not matched to a gene: 13. The CDR3 runs to 16 residues. Per the germline V gene, CDR1 is SNHLY and CDR2 is FYNNEI. CDR3 protein: CACPTGGQGFTGELFF. In nucleotides, the CDR3 is TGTGCCTGCCCAACGGGGGGACAGGGGTTCACCGGGGAGCTGTTTTTT.

V and J are TRBV10-3 and TRBJ2-1, with D perhaps TRBD2 (5 bases). Trimming pared 8 bases from V and 0 bases from J, leaving 5 bases between. This CDR3 contains 12 residues. Germline V gene sequence: CDR1 ENHRY, CDR2 SYGVKD. CDR3 region: CAIGSSYNEQFF. The CDR3 DNA sequence: TGTGCCATCGGGAGCTCCTACAATGAGCAGTTCTTC.

The chain has TRBV7-2 and TRBJ1-6, with D possibly being TRBD1 (5 bases). The CDR3 has 15 amino acids. The germline V gene has CDR1 SGHTA and CDR2 FQGNSA. V was trimmed by 1 base and J by 10 bases, leaving 14 bases between them. The CDR3 is CASSLGGTGGSPLHF. CDR3 sequence (DNA): TGTGCCAGCAGCTTAGGAGGGACTGGAGGATCACCCCTCCACTTT.

This rearrangement joins TRBV5-1 to TRBJ2-5; 10 bases agree with TRBD2. The CDR3 is 16 amino acids. Germline CDR1 reads SGHRS; CDR2 reads YFSETQ. V lost 6 bases and J lost 5; bases outside the gene matches: 13. The CDR3 loop is CASTRTSGRTGETQYF. CDR3 nucleotide sequence: TGCGCCAGCACCCGGACTAGCGGCCGAACGGGGGAGACCCAGTACTTC.

This clone has just one count. The chain links TRBV5-1 to TRBJ2-5, with D possibly TRBD2 on 5 matching bases. Trimming left V 1 base short and J 4 bases short, with 11 bases between. The CDR3 runs to 14 residues. Germline CDR1 is SGHRS and CDR2 is YFSETQ. The CDR3 here is CASSLSEERETQYF. CDR3 in DNA: TGCGCCAGCAGCTTGTCGGAGGAACGAGAGACCCAGTACTTC. Full variable domain (outside the CDR3, taken from reference TRBV5-1 and TRBJ2-5): KAGVTQTPRYLIKTRGQQVTLSCSPISGHRSVSWYQQTPGQGLQFLFEYFSETQRNKGNFPGRFSGRQFSNSRSEMNVSTLELGDSALYLCASSLSEERETQYFGPGTRLLVL.

The chain links TRBV9 to TRBJ2-5, with a possible D match to TRBD2 (6 bases). V was pared by 0 bases and J by 2 bases, with 17 bases between. Germline-derived CDR1 and CDR2 are SGDLS and YYNGEE. CDR3 length: 17 amino acids. The DNA for the CDR3 is TGTGCCAGCAGCGTAGGTGTTGGCGGGGCCATACAAGAGACCCAGTACTTC. It codes for CASSVGVGGAIQETQYF.

The rearrangement uses TRBV6-5 and TRBJ1-1; 9 positions match TRBD1. The J segment lost 5 bases and the V segment lost 1 base, leaving 2 bases of the junction unmatched. The CDR3 is 14 residues long. CDR1 is MNHEY, CDR2 SVGAGI, per germline. The CDR3, as DNA: TGTGCCAGCAGTTACTGGGGACAGGGTACTGAAGCTTTCTTT. Protein sequence: CASSYWGQGTEAFF.

This clone has more than one count but fewer than ten. The chain joins TRBV5-8 to TRBJ1-1; the D is unclear. The CDR3 spans 13 residues. V dropped 0 bases and J dropped 5 bases, with 8 bases sitting between them. From germline, CDR1 is SGHTS and CDR2 YDEGEE. The CDR3 is CASSLATGTEAFF. The CDR3 region has the DNA TGTGCCAGCAGCTTGGCTACGGGGACTGAAGCTTTCTTT.

CDR3 amino acids: CASSLQGATNEKLFF. As DNA, the CDR3 is TGCGCCAGCAGCCTTCAGGGTGCAACTAATGAAAAACTGTTTTTT. This chain joins TRBV4-1 and TRBJ1-4; D perhaps matches TRBD1 (5 bases). CDR1 MGHRA and CDR2 YSYEKL come from the germline V gene. This CDR3 is built from 15 residues. V shed 4 bases and J shed 0 bases, with 9 bases lying between them.

The chain couples TRBV19 to TRBJ1-1, with D tentatively TRBD1 (5 bases). The CDR3 runs to 13 residues. V lost 3 bases and J 1 base, leaving 6 bases between the germline ends. Germline loops: CDR1 LNHDA, CDR2 SQIVND (reference sequence). As DNA, the CDR3 is TGTGCCAGTAGTATTCAGGGGAACACTGAAGCTTTCTTT. This translates into CASSIQGNTEAFF.